The 18 T cell receptor beta chains presented below share a single source sample, sequenced in a study of Ad26.COV2.S vaccination and SARS-CoV-2 variants (dated by TCRdb to 2020 to 2022). The protocol used for the library was the immunoSEQ multiplex PCR assay. In TCRdb, the immuneACCESS table is reduced to in-frame sequences with V and J assigned. These tables do not hold every clone; where another copy was compared, an unresolved V gene accounts for under half, and the others remain unexplained. Within this sample are a few hundred thousand clones, with around 87% of them counted one time only. The ten biggest clones cover 3.4% of the sample. Read against the paper, the sample's treatment or condition label means: around 19 received Ad26.COV2.S at low or high dose, single or two shots; about 5 received placebo; per-sample allocation not given. Repertoires of vaccine and placebo recipients were sequenced from samples collected on day 63 after the first injection.

Source: peripheral blood, taken in a trial of Ad26.COV2.S vaccine versus placebo. The receptors derive from a person aged 18 to 59 who received the Ad26.COV2.S COVID-19 vaccine or a placebo.

The V call is TRBV6-1, the J call TRBJ1-5, with D unclear. Trimming took 2 bases from V and 3 from J, leaving 2 bases between them. The CDR3 spans 12 residues. Per the germline V gene, CDR1 is MNHNS and CDR2 is SASEGT. The DNA for the CDR3 is TGTGCCAGCAGTGAACCCAATCAGCCCCAGCATTTT. It codes for CASSEPNQPQHF.

This chain joins TRBV9 and TRBJ1-1; a possible D gene is TRBD1 (5 bases). There are 15 residues in the CDR3. Trimming shortened V by 4 bases and J by 1 base, and 14 bases separated the two germline ends. The V gene's germline CDR1 is SGDLS and CDR2 YYNGEE. The DNA of the CDR3 is TGTGCCAGCAGCAACCAGGACAACAGGAACACTGAAGCTTTCTTT. This codes for CASSNQDNRNTEAFF. Looking up the rest from reference TRBV9 and TRBJ1-1 gives the full variable domain: DSGVTQTPKHLITATGQRVTLRCSPRSGDLSVYWYQQSLDQGLQFLIQYYNGEERAKGNILERFSAQQFPDLHSELNLSSLELGDSALYFCASSNQDNRNTEAFFGQGTRLTVV.

This chain uses TRBV5-1 with TRBJ2-7; D is perhaps TRBD2 (6 bases). CDR1 is SGHRS and CDR2 is YFSETQ in the germline V gene. V was cut by 1 base and J by 3 bases, with 17 bases left in between. This CDR3 has 16 amino acids. The CDR3 here is CASSLPPDYLDYEQYF. CDR3 DNA: TGCGCCAGCAGCTTGCCCCCGGACTACCTTGACTACGAGCAGTACTTC.

The chain couples TRBV5-1 to TRBJ2-3; 10 nucleotides align to TRBD2. V shed 5 bases, J shed 0 bases, and the junction held 6 bases outside the gene matches. CDR1 and CDR2 (germline): SGHRS, YFSETQ. The length of the CDR3 is 16 residues. The chain's CDR3 is CASSFSGGTSTDTQYF. The CDR3 DNA reads TGCGCCAGCAGTTTTAGCGGGGGGACAAGCACAGATACGCAGTATTTT.

This clone was detected a few times. The same CDR3 can be traced to other DNA sequences in this sample. The chain employs TRBV9 and TRBJ2-3; no definite D call. This CDR3 is 11 amino acids long. V dropped 3 bases and J dropped 2 bases, with 1 base sitting between them. Germline-derived CDR1 and CDR2 are SGDLS and YYNGEE. The CDR3 reads CASSATDTQYF. The DNA for the CDR3 is TGTGCCAGCAGCGCCACAGATACGCAGTATTTT. Complete variable domain (other parts from reference TRBV9 and TRBJ2-3): DSGVTQTPKHLITATGQRVTLRCSPRSGDLSVYWYQQSLDQGLQFLIQYYNGEERAKGNILERFSAQQFPDLHSELNLSSLELGDSALYFCASSATDTQYFGPGTRLTVL.

The J gene is TRBJ2-4, the V gene TRBV4-1; possibly TRBD1 for D (8 bases). Trimming pared 2 bases from V and 5 bases from J, leaving 22 bases between. This CDR3 has 18 amino acids. Germline values: CDR1 MGHRA, CDR2 YSYEKL. The CDR3 loop reads CASSQRTGRASQENIQYF. For the CDR3, the DNA is TGCGCCAGCAGCCAACGGACAGGGAGGGCTAGCCAAGAAAACATTCAGTACTTC.

This clone was counted a single time. V usage is TRBV3-1 (or the pseudogene TRBV3-2) and J usage is TRBJ2-2, with D possibly called TRBD1 or TRBD2 (6 bases each). Trimming took 3 bases from V and 4 from J, leaving 21 bases between them. Germline loops: CDR1 LGHDT, CDR2 YNNKEL (reference sequence). There are 18 residues in the CDR3. The CDR3 nucleotides are TGTGCCAGCAGCCAGAGTCTATTTGGGGGGCCGGGCACCGGGGAGCTGTTTTTT. This gives the protein CASSQSLFGGPGTGELFF.

This chain uses TRBV5-4 with TRBJ1-3; D is undetermined. Germline-derived CDR1 and CDR2 are SGHNT and YYREEE (reference sequence). The CDR3 extends over 13 amino acids. V lost 4 bases to trimming and J lost 7 bases, with 12 bases between them. The chain's CDR3 is CASSQSFRNTIYF. The CDR3 DNA reads TGTGCCAGCAGCCAGAGCTTTCGGAACACCATATATTTT.

The chain couples TRBV29-1 to TRBJ1-2, with TRBD1 matching 8 bases. This CDR3 is 13 amino acids long. Per the germline V gene, CDR1 is SQVTM and CDR2 is ANQGSEA. Trimming removed 7 bases from V and 3 bases from J; junction bases left unmatched: 7. The CDR3 coding sequence is TGCAGCGGGGGTCAGGGGGCCGACTATGGCTACACCTTC. The encoded protein is CSGGQGADYGYTF.

The rearrangement links TRBV10-3 to TRBJ2-7; D is possibly TRBD1 (6 bases). The CDR3 is 14 amino acids. Germline V gene lookup returns CDR1 ENHRY and CDR2 SYGVKD. The ends were cut back, 0 bases at V and 4 bases at J, with 10 bases in the middle. CDR3 in amino acids: CAISESEDRYEQYF. The CDR3 DNA reads as TGTGCCATCAGTGAGTCAGAGGACAGATACGAGCAGTACTTC.

V is TRBV11-1 and J is TRBJ2-5; D is perhaps TRBD1 (5 bases). CDR3 size: 15 residues. CDR1 and CDR2 (germline): SGHAT, FQDESV (reference sequence). Trimming took 0 bases from V and 5 from J, leaving 13 bases between them. The CDR3: CASSLAAGFLETQYF. The CDR3 nucleotides read TGTGCCAGCAGCTTAGCGGCAGGGTTTCTGGAGACCCAGTACTTC.

This clone was detected only once. The CDR3 here is CASSLFQGGGTEAFF. In DNA form, the CDR3 reads TGTGCCAGCAGTCTCTTCCAGGGGGGAGGCACTGAAGCTTTCTTT. The rearrangement joins TRBV27 to TRBJ1-1, with 7 bases identical to TRBD1. Germline CDR1 and CDR2: MNHEY and SMNVEV (reference sequence). The CDR3 runs to 15 residues. Germline trimming cut 5 bases from V and 4 bases from J; bases unmatched to any gene: 10.

The genes are TRBV19 and TRBJ1-1; D is possibly TRBD1 (6 bases). V lost 2 bases to trimming and J lost 1 base, with 14 bases between them. Germline assignment: CDR1 LNHDA and CDR2 SQIVND (reference sequence). This CDR3 is 16 amino acids long. The CDR3 nucleotides are TGTGCCAGTAGTATATCTGCGGGGACACCGAACACTGAAGCTTTCTTT. Translated, it gives CASSISAGTPNTEAFF.

The chain is built from TRBV2 and TRBJ1-5; 7 bases are a match to TRBD1. The ends lost 2 bases at V and 5 bases at J; junction bases unmatched: 9. Per germline, CDR1 SNHLY and CDR2 FYNNEI. The CDR3 consists of 16 residues. The CDR3 reads CASSELRGRGDQPQHF. Written as DNA, the CDR3 is TGTGCCAGCAGTGAACTAAGGGGGCGAGGGGATCAGCCCCAGCATTTT.

The J gene is TRBJ2-2, the V gene TRBV6-2 or TRBV6-3; either TRBD1 or TRBD2 may supply D (6 bases each). The CDR3 is 16 residues long. CDR1 and CDR2 from the germline V gene are MNHEY and SVGEGT. V shed 2 bases and J shed 3 bases, with 13 bases lying between them. This CDR3 is CASSYPAGQYTGELFF. In DNA form, the CDR3 reads TGTGCCAGCAGTTACCCGGCGGGACAATACACCGGGGAGCTGTTTTTT.

The genes are TRBV7-8 and TRBJ2-7; D may be TRBD2 (5 bases). V was shortened by 4 bases and J by 0 bases, with 22 bases between the two germline ends. The germline CDR1 and CDR2 sequences are SGHVS and FQNEAQ. The CDR3 is made up of 18 amino acids. This chain's CDR3 is CASSYGGSEGLISYEQYF. The CDR3 nucleotides are TGTGCCAGCAGCTACGGAGGCAGCGAAGGTCTCATCTCCTACGAGCAGTACTTC.

The chain carries TRBV19 and TRBJ1-5; unclear D gene. The CDR3 has 11 residues. Trimming pared 4 bases from V and 2 bases from J, leaving 0 bases between. Germline V gives CDR1 LNHDA, CDR2 SQIVND (reference sequence). CDR3 in DNA: TGTGCCAGTAGTAGCAATCAGCCCCAGCATTTT. Amino acid sequence: CASSSNQPQHF.

The chain employs TRBV7-3 and TRBJ2-7; D is perhaps TRBD1 or TRBD2 (5 bases each). V lost 1 base and J lost 4, with 23 bases in between. The CDR3 totals 18 residues. Germline CDR1 and CDR2: SGHTA and FQGTGA. The CDR3 sequence: CASSLKYKRTPKGYEQYF. CDR3 DNA sequence: TGTGCCAGCAGCTTAAAATACAAGCGGACACCCAAAGGGTACGAGCAGTACTTC.